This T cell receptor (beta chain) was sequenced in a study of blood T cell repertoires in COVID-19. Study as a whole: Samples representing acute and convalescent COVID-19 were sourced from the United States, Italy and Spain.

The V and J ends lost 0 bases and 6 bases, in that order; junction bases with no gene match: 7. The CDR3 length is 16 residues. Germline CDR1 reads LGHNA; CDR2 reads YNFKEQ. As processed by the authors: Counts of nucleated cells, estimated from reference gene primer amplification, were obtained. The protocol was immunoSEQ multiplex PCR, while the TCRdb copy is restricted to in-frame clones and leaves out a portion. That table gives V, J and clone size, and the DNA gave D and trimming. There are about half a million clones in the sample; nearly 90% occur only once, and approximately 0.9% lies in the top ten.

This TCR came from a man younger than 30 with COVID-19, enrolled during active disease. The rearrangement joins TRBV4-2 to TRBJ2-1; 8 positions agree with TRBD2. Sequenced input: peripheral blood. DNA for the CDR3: TGTGCCAGCAGCCAAGACGGCACGGGAGGGAGCAATGAGCAGTTCTTC. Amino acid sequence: CASSQDGTGGSNEQFF.